This entry features one T cell receptor beta chain sequence. The antigen is unknown. The entry originates in a study of OX40 agonist ivuxolimab in advanced cancers. Turning to the study itself: Among those enrolled, mean age was about 62 years (range 23 to 79) and about 79% were male. Prior checkpoint blockade (anti-PD-1, anti-PD-L1 or anti-CTLA-4) was permitted; approximately 40% had it.

TCRdb's copy holds only in-frame clones and misses some; the assay was immunoSEQ multiplex PCR. The table shows about 80,000 clones, with around 90% occurring only once. The germline V gene has CDR1 MNHEY and CDR2 SVGAGI. This CDR3 region has 13 residues. Trimming took 6 bases from V and 2 from J, leaving 10 bases between them. Samples of blood were obtained at baseline, on cycle 4 day 1, and on cycle 7 day 1. General study results and limits: In a subset of nonresponders, normalized T-cell clonal expansion was also low.

This chain connects TRBV6-5 to TRBJ1-2, with D hard to call. The material was CD4+ or CD8+ T cells sorted from blood, obtained in a trial of the OX40 agonist ivuxolimab. The sequence derives from an adult with an advanced solid tumor such as melanoma, head and neck, liver or kidney cancer. CDR3 loop: CASRPDGNYGYTF. Written as DNA, the CDR3 is TGTGCCAGCAGGCCCGACGGAAACTATGGCTACACCTTC.